The rows below give T cell receptor beta chains drawn from one sample of a study of shared clonotypes between healthy human individuals. Profiling relied on immunoSEQ multiplex PCR, and the TCRdb table lists in-frame clones only, not all of them. The data contain under 600,000 clones, around 76% of them singletons. Input material: PBMCs. The receptors derive from a woman aged 35 to 49 in good health. Some clones in this sample may be carry-over from other donors' samples. CDR3s include the opening cysteine and the closing phenylalanine or tryptophan. The D gene is left open where the match is weak. Rows may omit the clone size; those that give it use once, few, many or a size class.

size	D	V	J	DNA	CDR3
-	-	TRBV2	TRBJ2-2	TGTGCCAGCAGTCCGAACACCGGGGAGCTGTTTTTT	CASSPNTGELFF
-	-	TRBV15	TRBJ2-5	TGTGCCACCAGCAGAGACCTGGAAGAGACCCAGTACTTC	CATSRDLEETQYF
once	-	TRBV19	TRBJ2-3	TGTGCCAGTAGTATAACGGGGGCAGATACGCAGTATTTT	CASSITGADTQYF
-	TRBD2	TRBV6-4	TRBJ2-1	TGTGCCAGCAGTATCGTGGGAGCGGGAAGCTCCTACAATGAGCAGTTCTTC	CASSIVGAGSSYNEQFF
once	TRBD2	TRBV10-1	TRBJ2-1	TGCGCCAGCAGTGAGCTGGGACTAGCGGGATCCTACAATGAGCAGTTCTTC	CASSELGLAGSYNEQFF
-	-	TRBV28	TRBJ2-5	TGTGCCAGCACCCTCGCCGGGGGAGAGACCCAGTACTTC	CASTLAGGETQYF
-	-	TRBV7-8	TRBJ2-1	TGTGCCAGCAGTCCCCGACGAAGTTTCTACAATGAGCAGTTCTTC	CASSPRRSFYNEQFF
-	TRBD1	TRBV7-6	TRBJ2-7	TGTGCCAGCAGCTTACGAGGGACAGGGGGCGCCTACGAGCAGTACTTC	CASSLRGTGGAYEQYF
-	-	TRBV7-2	TRBJ2-1	TGTGCCAGCAGCTTAGACGGGACTTACTACAATGAGCAGTTCTTC	CASSLDGTYYNEQFF
-	TRBD1	TRBV10-1	TRBJ1-4	TGCGCCAGCAGTGGGGGACAGCTCGGTAATGAAAAACTGTTTTTT	CASSGGQLGNEKLFF
few	-	TRBV27	TRBJ1-2	TGTGCCAGCAGCAAGGGGGGGGATGTGCCCTATGGCTACACCTTC	CASSKGGDVPYGYTF
-	-	TRBV10-1	TRBJ2-7	TGCGCCAGCAGTGAGTCGGGGGTACCCGAGCAGTACTTC	CASSESGVPEQYF
-	-	TRBV5-1	TRBJ2-5	TGCGCCAGCAGTACTCGGGGAGAGACCCAGTACTTC	CASSTRGETQYF
-	-	TRBV6-6	TRBJ1-4	TGTGCCAGCAGTTCGGGGGCAACTAATGAAAAACTGTTTTTT	CASSSGATNEKLFF
-	-	TRBV27	TRBJ1-4	TGTGCCAGCAGTTTATTTGGGTTCGTGGGCGAAAAACTGTTTTTT	CASSLFGFVGEKLFF
-	-	TRBV28	TRBJ2-7	TGTGCCACCAACCGTCCTTTATCCTACGAGCAGTACTTC	CATNRPLSYEQYF
-	-	TRBV9	TRBJ2-7	TGTGCCAGCAGCCCTGACCCCACTGGCGAGCAGTACTTC	CASSPDPTGEQYF
-	-	TRBV28	TRBJ2-2	TGTGCCAGCGAGACAGCCCTGAACACCGGGGAGCTGTTTTTT	CASETALNTGELFF
-	TRBD2	TRBV4-1	TRBJ2-5	TGCGCCAGCAGCCAACTGGGGGCGGGAGGGCAGGAGACCCAGTACTTC	CASSQLGAGGQETQYF
-	-	TRBV5-5	TRBJ2-6	TGTGCCAGCATCAATTGTGTCTCGCACAAGTCGGGCCAACTCCTGACTTTC	CASINCVSHKSGQLLTF
-	-	TRBV2	TRBJ1-1	TGTGCCACCACCAAACTCGTACAGGGCACTGAAGCTTTCTTT	CATTKLVQGTEAFF
-	TRBD1	TRBV18	TRBJ2-7	TGTGCCAGCTCATACGACAGGGCAACCGAGCAGTACTTC	CASSYDRATEQYF
-	-	TRBV5-1	TRBJ2-1	TGCGCCGTAAGTTCGGGGGGCGCGGGAGAGTCCTACAATGAGCAGTTCTTC	CAVSSGGAGESYNEQFF
-	-	TRBV7-3	TRBJ2-1	TGTGCCAGCAGCTTAAGGTTTGTAGGTGGCGTGAATGAGCAGTTCTTC	CASSLRFVGGVNEQFF
-	TRBD2	TRBV6-7	TRBJ2-1	TGTGCCAGCAGTTACTCGATCGCGGCTAGCGGGAGGAGCTCCTACAATGAGCAGTTCTTC	CASSYSIAASGRSSYNEQFF
-	-	TRBV5-1	TRBJ1-5	TGCGCCAGCAGCCCTTCACCGTCCTCCGGGGGCGAGCCCCAGCATTTT	CASSPSPSSGGEPQHF
-	TRBD1	TRBV7-9	TRBJ2-7	TGTGCCAGCAGCTCAACCGGGACAGGGTCCTACGAGCAGTACTTC	CASSSTGTGSYEQYF
-	-	TRBV7-3	TRBJ2-3	TGTGCCAGCAGCTTAACGGCTGGGAGGACAGATACGCAGTATTTT	CASSLTAGRTDTQYF
-	-	TRBV5-4	TRBJ2-5	TGTGCCAGCAGCCCGGTAGGACAAGAAGAGACCCAGTACTTC	CASSPVGQEETQYF
-	-	TRBV7-6	TRBJ2-1	TGTGCCAGCAGCTTACGGCCATACAATGAGCAGTTCTTC	CASSLRPYNEQFF
-	TRBD2	TRBV4-2	TRBJ2-1	TGTGCCAGCAGCCAAGGCGGGACTAGCGGGGTCTACAATGAGCAGTTCTTC	CASSQGGTSGVYNEQFF